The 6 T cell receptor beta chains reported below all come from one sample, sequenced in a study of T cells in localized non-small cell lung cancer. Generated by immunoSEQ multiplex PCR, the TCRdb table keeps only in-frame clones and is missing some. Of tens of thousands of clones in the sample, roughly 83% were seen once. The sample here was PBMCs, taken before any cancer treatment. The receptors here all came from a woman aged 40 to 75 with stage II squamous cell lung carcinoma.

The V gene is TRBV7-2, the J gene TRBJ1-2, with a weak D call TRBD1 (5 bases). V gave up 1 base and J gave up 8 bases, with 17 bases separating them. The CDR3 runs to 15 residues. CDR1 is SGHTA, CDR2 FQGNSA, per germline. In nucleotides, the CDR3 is TGTGCCAGCAGCTTAGATGGAGGGCCGGAGGGGGGCTACACCTTC. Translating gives CASSLDGGPEGGYTF.

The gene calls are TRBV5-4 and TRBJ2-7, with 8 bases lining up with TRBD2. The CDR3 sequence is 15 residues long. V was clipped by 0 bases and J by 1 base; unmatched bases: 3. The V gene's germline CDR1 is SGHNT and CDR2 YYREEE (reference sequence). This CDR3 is CASSLDPSGSYEQYF. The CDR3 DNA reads TGTGCCAGCAGCTTGGACCCTAGCGGGTCCTACGAGCAGTACTTC.

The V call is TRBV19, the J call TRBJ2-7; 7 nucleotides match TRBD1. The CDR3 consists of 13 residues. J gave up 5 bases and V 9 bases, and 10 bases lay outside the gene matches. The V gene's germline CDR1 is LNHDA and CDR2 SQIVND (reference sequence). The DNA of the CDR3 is TGTGCCAGCATGGACAGGAATGTCCACGAGCAGTACTTC. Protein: CASMDRNVHEQYF.

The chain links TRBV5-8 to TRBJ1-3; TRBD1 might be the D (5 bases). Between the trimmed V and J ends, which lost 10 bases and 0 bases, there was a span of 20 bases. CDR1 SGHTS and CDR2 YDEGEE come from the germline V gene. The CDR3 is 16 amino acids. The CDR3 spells CAGGLADSTSGNTIYF. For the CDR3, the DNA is TGTGCCGGGGGACTGGCCGACAGTACCTCTGGAAACACCATATATTTT.

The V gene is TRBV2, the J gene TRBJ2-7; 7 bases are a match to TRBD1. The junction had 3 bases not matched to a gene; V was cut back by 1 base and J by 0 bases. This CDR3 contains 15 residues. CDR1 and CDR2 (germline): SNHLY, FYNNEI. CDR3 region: CASSEGAGGSYEQYF. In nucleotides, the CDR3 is TGTGCCAGCAGTGAAGGGGCAGGGGGCTCCTACGAGCAGTACTTC.

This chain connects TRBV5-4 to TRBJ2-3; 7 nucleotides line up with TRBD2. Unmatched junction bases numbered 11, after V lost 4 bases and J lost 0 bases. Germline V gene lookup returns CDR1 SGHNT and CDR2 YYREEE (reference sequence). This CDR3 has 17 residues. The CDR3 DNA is TGTGCCAGCAGCAATCGGGACTACGGGATAAGCACAGATACGCAGTATTTT. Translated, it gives CASSNRDYGISTDTQYF. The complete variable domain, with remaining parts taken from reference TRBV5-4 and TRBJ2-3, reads ETGVTQSPTHLIKTRGQQVTLRCSSQSGHNTVSWYQQALGQGPQFIFQYYREEENGRGNFPPRFSGLQFPNYSSELNVNALELDDSALYLCASSNRDYGISTDTQYFGPGTRLTVL.